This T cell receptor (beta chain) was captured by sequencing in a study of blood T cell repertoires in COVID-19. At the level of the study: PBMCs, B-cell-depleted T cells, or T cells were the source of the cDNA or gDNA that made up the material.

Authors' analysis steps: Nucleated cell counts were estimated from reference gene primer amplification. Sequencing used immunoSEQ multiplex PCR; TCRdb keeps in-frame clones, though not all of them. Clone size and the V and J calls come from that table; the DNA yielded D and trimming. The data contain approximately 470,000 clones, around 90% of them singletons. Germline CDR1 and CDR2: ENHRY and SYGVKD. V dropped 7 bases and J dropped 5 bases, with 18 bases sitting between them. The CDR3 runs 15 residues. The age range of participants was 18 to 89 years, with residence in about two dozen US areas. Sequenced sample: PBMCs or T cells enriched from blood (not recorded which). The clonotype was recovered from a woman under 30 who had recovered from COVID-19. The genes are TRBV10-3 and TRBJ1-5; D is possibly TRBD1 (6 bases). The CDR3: CAINMTSEGDQPQHF. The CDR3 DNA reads TGTGCCATCAATATGACGTCTGAGGGGGATCAGCCCCAGCATTTT.